The next 10 T cell receptor beta chains were all read from a single sample in a study of cytomegalovirus exposure and HLA in healthy donors. With 60 Vbeta and 13 Jbeta primers, the PCR was carried out. The table came from immunoSEQ multiplex PCR; TCRdb's copy has only in-frame clones and leaves some out. The data show fewer than 200,000 clones, 78% seen once. Material for sequencing was PBMCs. The receptors originated from a woman aged 30 to 39 in good health and CMV-seropositive.

The V call is TRBV7-6, the J call TRBJ1-1; 8 bases align to TRBD1. This CDR3 is 17 amino acids long. V shed 2 bases and J 0 bases; nucleotides not matched to a gene: 8. CDR1 is SGHVS, CDR2 FNYEAQ, per germline. CDR3 loop: CASSLIGSGGLNTEAFF. In DNA form, the CDR3 reads TGTGCCAGCAGCTTAATCGGGTCAGGGGGCTTGAACACTGAAGCTTTCTTT.

This clone was seen once. The chain carries TRBV9 and TRBJ2-3; tentatively, D is TRBD1 (6 bases). Germline lookup yields CDR1 SGDLS and CDR2 YYNGEE. CDR3 size: 15 residues. Between the trimmed V and J ends, which lost 0 bases and 1 base, there was a span of 9 bases. The CDR3 DNA sequence: TGTGCCAGCAGCGTAGCAGGGGTCGGCACAGATACGCAGTATTTT. This sequence encodes CASSVAGVGTDTQYF.

The rearrangement joins TRBV7-9 to TRBJ1-5, with D maybe TRBD1 (5 bases). V lost 4 bases, J lost 1 base, and 11 bases lay in between. CDR3 length equals 15 residues. Per the germline V gene, CDR1 is SEHNR and CDR2 is FQNEAQ (reference sequence). In nucleotides, the CDR3 is TGTGCCAGCAGCTCTTCGGGGGGAAGCAATCAGCCCCAGCATTTT. Amino acids: CASSSSGGSNQPQHF.

This sequence joins TRBV25-1 and TRBJ2-3; TRBD2 matches 16 bases. V dropped 2 bases and J dropped 9; count of bases not matched to a gene: 5. CDR3 length equals 16 residues. CDR1 is MGHDK and CDR2 is SYGVNS in the germline V gene. CDR3 sequence: CASSEPGLAGGRTQYF. DNA of the CDR3: TGTGCCAGCAGTGAACCGGGACTAGCGGGGGGGCGGACGCAGTATTTT.

The J gene is TRBJ2-5, the V gene TRBV5-4, with a weak D call TRBD1 (5 bases). Germline V CDR1 and CDR2: SGHNT, YYREEE (reference sequence). The V and J ends lost 2 bases and 5 bases respectively, with 13 bases between them. The CDR3 sequence is 14 residues long. In nucleotides, the CDR3 is TGTGCCAGCAGCTTTCCTGACAGTTCTGAGACCCAGTACTTC. Translation: CASSFPDSSETQYF.

The chain has TRBV7-8 and TRBJ1-1; 7 bases agree with TRBD1. This CDR3 is built from 16 residues. V lost 5 bases and J lost 4; bases outside the gene matches: 13. Germline CDR1 reads SGHVS; CDR2 reads FQNEAQ. For the CDR3, the DNA is TGTGCCAGCAGCCCGAGAGGGGGCATGGGGATCACTGAAGCTTTCTTT. It yields the protein CASSPRGGMGITEAFF.

The chain couples TRBV6-5 to TRBJ2-1; maybe TRBD2 (5 bases). CDR3 length equals 13 residues. CDR1 and CDR2 (germline): MNHEY, SVGAGI. The V end was cut by 7 bases, the J end by 8 bases, with 15 bases between. CDR3: CASTQPKRDEQFF. DNA for the CDR3: TGTGCCAGCACACAACCCAAGAGGGATGAGCAGTTCTTC.

This clone was recorded a few times. This chain joins TRBV9 and TRBJ2-7; the D is unclear. The CDR3 covers 15 residues. Germline lookup yields CDR1 SGDLS and CDR2 YYNGEE. Trimming removed 0 bases from V and 0 bases from J, with 10 bases in between. The CDR3 spells CASSVAGETSYEQYF. DNA for the CDR3: TGTGCCAGCAGCGTAGCGGGTGAAACCTCCTACGAGCAGTACTTC.

The chain uses TRBV11-2 and TRBJ1-1, with unresolved D. Germline V gene lookup returns CDR1 SGHAT and CDR2 FQNNGV. The CDR3 spans 14 residues. Trimming shortened V by 1 base and J by 3 bases, and 9 bases separated the two germline ends. In nucleotides, the CDR3 is TGTGCCAGCAGCTTAGGTGAGGGAGACACTGAAGCTTTCTTT. This translates into CASSLGEGDTEAFF.

The chain has TRBV5-1 and TRBJ2-1, with 10 bases fitting TRBD2. This CDR3 spans 15 amino acids. Germline CDR1 and CDR2: SGHRS and YFSETQ. Trimming removed 2 bases from V and 7 bases from J; junction bases left unmatched: 6. The CDR3 protein is CASSLAGGPNNEQFF. The CDR3 nucleotides read TGCGCCAGCAGCTTAGCGGGGGGGCCTAATAATGAGCAGTTCTTC.